The rows below give T cell receptor beta chains drawn from one sample of a study of T cell responses to AZD1222 COVID-19 vaccine. Data came from immunoSEQ multiplex PCR; TCRdb stores just in-frame clones and leaves some out. Altogether around 120,000 clones are present, roughly 85% being singletons, with the ten largest covering 1.5% to 2%. The sequenced sample was peripheral blood, obtained on day 0 of AZD1222 vaccination. The receptors were sampled from an adult in good health. The CDR3 runs from the conserved cysteine through the conserved F or W. The order of the fields is V gene, clone size, D gene, J gene, CDR3 protein, CDR3 DNA. The D gene is left open where the match is weak. The size entry is marked missing in some rows and otherwise reads once, few, many or a size class.

TRBV24-1	-	-	TRBJ2-5	CATSRDWGETQYF	TGTGCCACCAGCCGGGACTGGGGCGAGACCCAGTACTTC
TRBV6-2/TRBV6-3	-	-	TRBJ2-4	CASSYPPTKNIQYF	TGTGCCAGCAGTTACCCACCCACCAAAAACATTCAGTACTTC
TRBV7-6	-	-	TRBJ2-5	CASSLGLAAETQYF	TGTGCCAGCAGCTTAGGTTTAGCTGCAGAGACCCAGTACTTC
TRBV6-2/TRBV6-3	-	-	TRBJ1-1	CASSYYGGITEAFF	TGTGCCAGCAGTTACTATGGGGGGATCACTGAAGCTTTCTTT
TRBV5-1	once	-	TRBJ2-5	CASSLGYGQRRNAQETQYF	TGCGCCAGCAGCTTGGGTTATGGTCAGCGGAGGAACGCTCAAGAGACCCAGTACTTC
TRBV11-3	-	TRBD1	TRBJ1-4	CASSSRTGGEEKLFF	TGTGCCAGCAGCTCTCGGACAGGCGGGGAGGAAAAACTGTTTTTT
TRBV5-4	-	-	TRBJ2-1	CASSRGQSFYEQFF	TGTGCCAGCAGCAGAGGACAGTCCTTCTATGAGCAGTTCTTC
TRBV5-1	-	-	TRBJ1-1	CASSEGHRTRMNTEAFF	TGCGCCAGCAGCGAGGGACATCGAACTCGGATGAACACTGAAGCTTTCTTT
TRBV7-7	-	-	TRBJ1-5	CASSQTGDQPQHF	TGTGCCAGCAGCCAGACCGGCGATCAGCCCCAGCATTTT
TRBV29-1	-	TRBD1	TRBJ1-2	CSVQTGDYGYTF	TGCAGCGTACAGACAGGGGACTATGGCTACACCTTC
TRBV5-1	-	TRBD1	TRBJ1-2	CASSILQGDYGYTF	TGCGCCAGCAGCATCCTACAGGGGGACTATGGCTACACCTTC
TRBV4-1	-	-	TRBJ2-3	CASSKGPPSADTQYF	TGCGCCAGCAGCAAGGGACCGCCTTCGGCAGATACGCAGTATTTT
TRBV5-4	-	-	TRBJ1-1	CASSLGRTEAFF	TGTGCCAGCAGCTTGGGGCGAACTGAAGCTTTCTTT
TRBV24-1	-	-	TRBJ2-2	CATSDLASDTGELFF	TGTGCCACCAGTGATTTGGCCAGTGACACCGGGGAGCTGTTTTTT
TRBV4-3	-	-	TRBJ2-7	CASSQANRATYEQYF	TGCGCCAGCAGCCAAGCCAACCGGGCCACCTACGAGCAGTACTTC
TRBV19	-	TRBD1	TRBJ1-5	CASRLLQGSGNQPQHF	TGTGCCAGTCGGCTTCTACAGGGGTCGGGCAATCAGCCCCAGCATTTT
TRBV4-2	-	-	TRBJ1-1	CASSQGSGVMNTEAFF	TGTGCCAGCAGCCAAGGGTCAGGGGTCATGAACACTGAAGCTTTCTTT
TRBV24-1	-	TRBD2	TRBJ2-2	CATSDPSGPNTGELFF	TGTGCCACCAGTGACCCTAGCGGACCGAACACCGGGGAGCTGTTTTTT
TRBV18	once	-	TRBJ1-2	CASSPRSRGNYGYTF	TGTGCCAGCTCACCACGGAGCAGGGGTAACTATGGCTACACCTTC
TRBV5-5	once	-	TRBJ1-3	CASGSNWGNTIYF	TGTGCCAGCGGATCCAACTGGGGAAACACCATATATTTT
TRBV14	few	-	TRBJ2-1	CASSQVTSTGEQFF	TGTGCCAGCAGCCAAGTCACGTCGACAGGAGAGCAGTTCTTC
TRBV29-1	-	-	TRBJ1-2	CSVENEFLNYGYTF	TGCAGCGTTGAAAACGAGTTTCTTAACTATGGCTACACCTTC
TRBV21-1	-	-	TRBJ2-2	CASSKIMKTGVLMRTGELFF	TGTGCCAGCAGCAAAATCATGAAGACAGGGGTCCTAATGCGGACCGGGGAGCTGTTTTTT
TRBV29-1	-	-	TRBJ2-6	CSVDFNGLGGANVLTF	TGCAGCGTTGATTTCAACGGCCTGGGGGGGGCCAACGTCCTGACTTTC
TRBV27	-	-	TRBJ1-4	CPNLEANEKLFF	TGTCCCAACCTGGAGGCTAATGAAAAACTGTTTTTT
TRBV5-4	-	-	TRBJ1-1	CASSLTGTSGAFF	TGTGCCAGCAGCTTGACGGGGACTTCTGGGGCTTTCTTT
TRBV7-9	-	-	TRBJ1-2	CASSFKGGDGYTF	TGTGCCAGCAGCTTCAAGGGAGGTGATGGCTACACCTTC
TRBV6-4	-	-	TRBJ1-2	CASSDSEGLYGYTF	TGTGCCAGCAGTGACTCGGAAGGTCTCTATGGCTACACCTTC
TRBV7-9	-	-	TRBJ2-4	CASSLSNKNIQYF	TGTGCCAGCAGCTTAAGTAACAAAAACATTCAGTACTTC
TRBV9	-	-	TRBJ1-2	CASSAYRADYGYTF	TGTGCCAGCAGCGCCTACAGGGCTGACTATGGCTACACCTTC
TRBV27	-	TRBD1	TRBJ2-1	CASSPRQGANEQFF	TGTGCCAGCAGTCCGCGACAGGGGGCGAATGAGCAGTTCTTC
TRBV2	-	-	TRBJ1-6	CASSLTGLSSYNSPLHF	TGTGCCAGCAGCCTCACAGGGTTGAGCTCCTATAATTCACCCCTCCACTTT
TRBV6-5	-	-	TRBJ2-7	CASSYGDGPTYEQYF	TGTGCCAGCAGTTACGGAGACGGTCCTACCTACGAGCAGTACTTC
TRBV29-1	-	TRBD1	TRBJ1-2	CSVVGQGNGYTF	TGCAGCGTTGTAGGACAGGGTAATGGCTACACCTTC
TRBV21-1	-	-	TRBJ1-5	CASSKTQPQHF	TGTGCCAGCAGCAAAACTCAGCCCCAGCATTTT
TRBV7-2	-	-	TRBJ1-5	CASSLGTTGNQPQHF	TGTGCCAGCAGCTTAGGAACGACAGGCAATCAGCCCCAGCATTTT
TRBV7-6	-	TRBD1	TRBJ1-2	CASSRQGAYGYTF	TGTGCCAGCAGCCGACAGGGGGCCTATGGCTACACCTTC
TRBV6-5	-	TRBD2	TRBJ2-5	CASSYSGLGGQETQYF	TGTGCCAGCAGTTACTCGGGGCTGGGGGGGCAAGAGACCCAGTACTTC
TRBV9	-	-	TRBJ2-7	CASSFDKQSYEQYF	TGTGCCAGCAGCTTTGACAAGCAGAGCTACGAGCAGTACTTC
TRBV6-5	once	TRBD1	TRBJ1-2	CASSSGQGADGYTF	TGTGCCAGCAGTTCGGGACAGGGGGCGGATGGCTACACCTTC
TRBV5-5	-	-	TRBJ1-2	CASSLDRVNYGYTF	TGTGCCAGCAGCTTGGACAGGGTTAACTATGGCTACACCTTC
TRBV11-2	-	TRBD1	TRBJ1-3	CASSLADRGRNTIYF	TGTGCCAGCAGCTTAGCGGACAGGGGGCGAAACACCATATATTTT
TRBV23-1	once	-	TRBJ2-1	CASSQSKGREIPYNEQFF	TGCGCCAGCAGTCAAAGCAAGGGTCGGGAGATCCCCTACAATGAGCAGTTCTTC
TRBV29-1	-	-	TRBJ2-1	CSVGVAASYNEQFF	TGCAGCGTTGGGGTAGCTGCCTCCTACAATGAGCAGTTCTTC
TRBV2	few	-	TRBJ1-1	CASSGRPGEAFF	TGTGCCAGCAGCGGACGGCCTGGAGAAGCTTTCTTT
TRBV27	-	-	TRBJ1-2	CASSLYPPQGGNYGYTF	TGTGCCAGCAGTTTATACCCCCCCCAGGGAGGGAACTATGGCTACACCTTC
TRBV29-1	few	-	TRBJ2-3	CSVGVTDTQYF	TGCAGCGTTGGTGTTACAGATACGCAGTATTTT
TRBV6-5	-	-	TRBJ2-7	CASNKEQGILVQYF	TGTGCCAGCAACAAAGAACAGGGAATTTTGGTGCAGTACTTC
TRBV12-3/TRBV12-4	-	TRBD1	TRBJ1-4	CASTFRGEEKLFF	TGTGCCAGCACTTTCAGGGGGGAAGAAAAACTGTTTTTT
TRBV5-1	-	TRBD1	TRBJ2-1	CASSLTTGARYNEQFF	TGCGCCAGCAGCCTAACGACAGGGGCCCGCTACAATGAGCAGTTCTTC
TRBV6-5	-	-	TRBJ1-1	CASSRTLNTEAFF	TGTGCCAGCTCCAGGACGCTGAACACTGAAGCTTTCTTT
TRBV6-5	-	-	TRBJ1-1	CASSSPEEAFF	TGTGCCAGCAGTTCCCCGGAGGAAGCTTTCTTT
TRBV6-2/TRBV6-3	once	-	TRBJ1-1	CASSYGAWKAFF	TGTGCCAGCAGTTACGGCGCATGGAAAGCTTTCTTT
TRBV7-3	-	-	TRBJ1-1	CASSLGGLNTEAFF	TGTGCCAGCAGCTTAGGCGGACTGAACACTGAAGCTTTCTTT
TRBV7-9	-	TRBD1	TRBJ1-1	CASSLAAGGATEAFF	TGTGCCAGCAGCTTAGCGGCAGGGGGCGCGACTGAAGCTTTCTTT
TRBV2	-	-	TRBJ1-2	CASSVRQIYGYTF	TGTGCCAGCAGTGTAAGGCAGATATATGGCTACACCTTC
TRBV7-3	-	TRBD2	TRBJ2-1	CASSPLGGSSYNEQFF	TGTGCCAGCAGCCCCCTCGGGGGGAGCTCCTACAATGAGCAGTTCTTC
TRBV19	-	TRBD1	TRBJ1-1	CARRTGVEMNTEAFF	TGTGCCAGACGAACAGGGGTCGAAATGAACACTGAAGCTTTCTTT